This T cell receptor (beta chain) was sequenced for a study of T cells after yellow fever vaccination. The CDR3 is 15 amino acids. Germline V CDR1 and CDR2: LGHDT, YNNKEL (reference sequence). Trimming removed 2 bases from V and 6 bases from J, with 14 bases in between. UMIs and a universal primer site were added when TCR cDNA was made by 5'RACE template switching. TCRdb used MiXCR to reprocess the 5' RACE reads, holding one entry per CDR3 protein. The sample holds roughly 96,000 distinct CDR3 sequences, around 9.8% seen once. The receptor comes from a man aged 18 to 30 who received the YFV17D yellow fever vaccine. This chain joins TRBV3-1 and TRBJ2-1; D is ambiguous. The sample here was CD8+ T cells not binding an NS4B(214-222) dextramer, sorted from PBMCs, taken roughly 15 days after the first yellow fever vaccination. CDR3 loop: CASSQSAFGINEQFF. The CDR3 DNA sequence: TGTGCCAGCAGCCAAAGTGCGTTCGGAATCAATGAGCAGTTCTTC.